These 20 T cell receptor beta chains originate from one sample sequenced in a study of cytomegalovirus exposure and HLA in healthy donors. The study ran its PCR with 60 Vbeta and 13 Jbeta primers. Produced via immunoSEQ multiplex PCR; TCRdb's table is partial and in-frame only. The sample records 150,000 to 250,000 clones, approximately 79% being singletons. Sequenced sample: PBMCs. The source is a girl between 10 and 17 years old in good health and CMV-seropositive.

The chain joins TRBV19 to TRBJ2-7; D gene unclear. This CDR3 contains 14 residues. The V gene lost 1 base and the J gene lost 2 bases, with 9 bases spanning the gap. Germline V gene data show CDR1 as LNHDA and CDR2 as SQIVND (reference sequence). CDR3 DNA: TGTGCCAGTAGTATAGGATCACTGACCTACGAGCAGTACTTC. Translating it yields CASSIGSLTYEQYF.

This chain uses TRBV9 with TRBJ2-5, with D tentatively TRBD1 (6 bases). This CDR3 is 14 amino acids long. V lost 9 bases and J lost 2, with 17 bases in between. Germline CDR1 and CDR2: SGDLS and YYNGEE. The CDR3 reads CATSLGATQETQYF. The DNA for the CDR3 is TGTGCCACTTCGCTGGGGGCAACTCAAGAGACCCAGTACTTC.

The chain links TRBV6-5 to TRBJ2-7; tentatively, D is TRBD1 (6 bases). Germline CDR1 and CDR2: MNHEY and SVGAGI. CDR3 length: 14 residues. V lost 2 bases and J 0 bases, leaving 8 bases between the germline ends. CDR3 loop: CASSYRTASYEQYF. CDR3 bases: TGTGCCAGCAGTTACCGGACAGCCTCCTACGAGCAGTACTTC.

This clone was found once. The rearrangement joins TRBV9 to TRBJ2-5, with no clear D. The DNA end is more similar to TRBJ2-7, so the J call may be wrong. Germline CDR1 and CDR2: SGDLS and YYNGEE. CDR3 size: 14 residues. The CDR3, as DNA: TGTGCCAGCAGCGTTTCCCTTAGCTCCTACGAGCAGTACTTC. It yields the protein CASSVSLSSYEQYF.

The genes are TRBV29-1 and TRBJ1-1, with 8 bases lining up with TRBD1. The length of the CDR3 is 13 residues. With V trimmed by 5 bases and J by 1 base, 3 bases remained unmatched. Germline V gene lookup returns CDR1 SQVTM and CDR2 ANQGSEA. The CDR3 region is CSVQTGANTEAFF. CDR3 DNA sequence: TGCAGCGTTCAGACAGGGGCGAACACTGAAGCTTTCTTT. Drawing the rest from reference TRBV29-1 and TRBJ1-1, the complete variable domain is SAVISQKPSRDICQRGTSLTIQCQVDSQVTMMFWYRQQPGQSLTLIATANQGSEATYESGFVIDKFPISRPNLTFSTLTVSNMSPEDSSIYLCSVQTGANTEAFFGQGTRLTVV.

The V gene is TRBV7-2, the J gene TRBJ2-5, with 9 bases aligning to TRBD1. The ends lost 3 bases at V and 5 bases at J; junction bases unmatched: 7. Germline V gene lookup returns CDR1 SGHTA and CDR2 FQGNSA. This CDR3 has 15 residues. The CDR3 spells CASSFWTGDGETQYF. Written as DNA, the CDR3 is TGTGCCAGCAGCTTTTGGACAGGGGATGGTGAGACCCAGTACTTC.

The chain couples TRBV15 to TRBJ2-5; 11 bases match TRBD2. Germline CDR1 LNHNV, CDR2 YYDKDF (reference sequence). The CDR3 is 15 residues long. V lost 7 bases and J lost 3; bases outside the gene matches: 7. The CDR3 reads CATKPSGGPKETQYF. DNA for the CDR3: TGTGCCACCAAACCTAGCGGGGGGCCCAAAGAGACCCAGTACTTC.

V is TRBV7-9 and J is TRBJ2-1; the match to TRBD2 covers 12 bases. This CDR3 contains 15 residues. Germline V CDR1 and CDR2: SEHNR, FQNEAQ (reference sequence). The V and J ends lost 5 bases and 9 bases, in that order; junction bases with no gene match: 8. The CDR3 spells CASSTPGLAGLEQFF. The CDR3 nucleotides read TGTGCCAGCAGCACCCCGGGACTAGCGGGCCTTGAGCAGTTCTTC.

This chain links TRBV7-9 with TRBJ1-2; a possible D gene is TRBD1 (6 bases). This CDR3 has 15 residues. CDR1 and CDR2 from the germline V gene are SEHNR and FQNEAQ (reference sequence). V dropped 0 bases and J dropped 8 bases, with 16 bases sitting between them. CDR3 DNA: TGTGCCAGCAGCTTAGCAGGGGGAAGGATGTTGGGCTACACCTTC. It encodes CASSLAGGRMLGYTF.

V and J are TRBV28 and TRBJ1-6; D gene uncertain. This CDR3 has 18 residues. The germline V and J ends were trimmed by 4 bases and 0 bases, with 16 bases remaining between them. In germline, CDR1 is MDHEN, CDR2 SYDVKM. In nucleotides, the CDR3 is TGTGCCAGCAGTTACGGGGTGCCTGGAAGCTCCTATAATTCACCCCTCCACTTT. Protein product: CASSYGVPGSSYNSPLHF.

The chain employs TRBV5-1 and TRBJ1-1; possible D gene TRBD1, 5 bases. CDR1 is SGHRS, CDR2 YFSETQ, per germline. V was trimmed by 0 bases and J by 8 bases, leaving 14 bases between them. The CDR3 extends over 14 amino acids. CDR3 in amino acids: CASSLVATAGEAFF. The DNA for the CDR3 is TGCGCCAGCAGCTTGGTAGCGACAGCGGGGGAAGCTTTCTTT.

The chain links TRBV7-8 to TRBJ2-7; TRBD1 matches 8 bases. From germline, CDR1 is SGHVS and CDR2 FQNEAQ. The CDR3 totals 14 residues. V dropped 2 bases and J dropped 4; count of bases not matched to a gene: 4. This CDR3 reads CASSLRTGGYEQYF. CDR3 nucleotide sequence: TGTGCCAGCAGCTTACGTACAGGGGGGTACGAGCAGTACTTC. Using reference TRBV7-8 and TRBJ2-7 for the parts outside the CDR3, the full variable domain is GAGVSQSPRYKVAKRGQDVALRCDPISGHVSLFWYQQALGQGPEFLTYFQNEAQLDKSGLPSDRFFAERPEGSVSTLKIQRTQQEDSAVYLCASSLRTGGYEQYFGPGTRLTVT.

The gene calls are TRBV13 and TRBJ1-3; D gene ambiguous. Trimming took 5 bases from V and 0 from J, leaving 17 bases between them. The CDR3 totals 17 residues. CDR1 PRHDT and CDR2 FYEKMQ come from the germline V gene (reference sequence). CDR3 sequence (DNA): TGTGCCAGCAGCCTCGCCCCGGGCGGGCTCTCTGGAAACACCATATATTTT. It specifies CASSLAPGGLSGNTIYF.

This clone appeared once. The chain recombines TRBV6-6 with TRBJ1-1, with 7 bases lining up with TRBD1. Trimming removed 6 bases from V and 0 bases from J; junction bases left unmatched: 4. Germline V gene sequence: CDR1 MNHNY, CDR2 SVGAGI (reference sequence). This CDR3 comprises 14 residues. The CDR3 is CASSRGKVNTEAFF. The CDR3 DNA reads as TGTGCCAGCAGCAGGGGGAAAGTGAACACTGAAGCTTTCTTT.

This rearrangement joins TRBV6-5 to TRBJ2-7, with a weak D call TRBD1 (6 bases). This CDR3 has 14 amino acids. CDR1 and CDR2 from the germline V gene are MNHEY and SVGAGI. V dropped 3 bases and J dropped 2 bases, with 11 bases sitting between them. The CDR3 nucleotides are TGTGCCAGCAGTTATCGGACAGAGGCCTACGAGCAGTACTTC. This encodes CASSYRTEAYEQYF.

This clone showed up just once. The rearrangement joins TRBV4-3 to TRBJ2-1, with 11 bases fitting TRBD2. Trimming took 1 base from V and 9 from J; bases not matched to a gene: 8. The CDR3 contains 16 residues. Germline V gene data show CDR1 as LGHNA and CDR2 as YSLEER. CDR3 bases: TGCGCCAGCAGCCAAGCGACTAGCGGGGTATCAAGTGAGCAGTTCTTC. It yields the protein CASSQATSGVSSEQFF.

DNA of the CDR3: TGTGCCAGCAGAGCAGGAGGACGGAAACAAGAGACCCAGTACTTC. Its protein product is CASRAGGRKQETQYF. The chain joins TRBV6-1 to TRBJ2-5, with D maybe TRBD2 (5 bases). CDR3 length equals 15 residues. Germline V gene lookup returns CDR1 MNHNS and CDR2 SASEGT. V lost 6 bases and J lost 2, with 16 bases in between.

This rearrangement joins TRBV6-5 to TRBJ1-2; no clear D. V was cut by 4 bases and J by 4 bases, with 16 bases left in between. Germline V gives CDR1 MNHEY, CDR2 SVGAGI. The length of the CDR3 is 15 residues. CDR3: CASSSSFVERYGYTF. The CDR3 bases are TGTGCCAGCAGTTCCTCGTTCGTGGAGCGCTATGGCTACACCTTC.

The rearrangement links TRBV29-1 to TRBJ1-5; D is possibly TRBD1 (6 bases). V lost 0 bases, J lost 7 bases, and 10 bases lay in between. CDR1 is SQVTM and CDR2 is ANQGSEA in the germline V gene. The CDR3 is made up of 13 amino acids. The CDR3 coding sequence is TGCAGCGTTGAAGAACAGGGCGGACAGCCCCAGCATTTT. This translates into CSVEEQGGQPQHF. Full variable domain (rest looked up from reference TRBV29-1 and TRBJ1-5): SAVISQKPSRDICQRGTSLTIQCQVDSQVTMMFWYRQQPGQSLTLIATANQGSEATYESGFVIDKFPISRPNLTFSTLTVSNMSPEDSSIYLCSVEEQGGQPQHFGDGTRLSIL.

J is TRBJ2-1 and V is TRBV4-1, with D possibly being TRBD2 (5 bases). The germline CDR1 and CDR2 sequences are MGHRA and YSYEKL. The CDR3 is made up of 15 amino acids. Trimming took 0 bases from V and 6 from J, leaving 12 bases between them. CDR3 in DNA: TGCGCCAGCAGCCAAGATAGACTAAGCTCCAATGAGCAGTTCTTC. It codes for CASSQDRLSSNEQFF.